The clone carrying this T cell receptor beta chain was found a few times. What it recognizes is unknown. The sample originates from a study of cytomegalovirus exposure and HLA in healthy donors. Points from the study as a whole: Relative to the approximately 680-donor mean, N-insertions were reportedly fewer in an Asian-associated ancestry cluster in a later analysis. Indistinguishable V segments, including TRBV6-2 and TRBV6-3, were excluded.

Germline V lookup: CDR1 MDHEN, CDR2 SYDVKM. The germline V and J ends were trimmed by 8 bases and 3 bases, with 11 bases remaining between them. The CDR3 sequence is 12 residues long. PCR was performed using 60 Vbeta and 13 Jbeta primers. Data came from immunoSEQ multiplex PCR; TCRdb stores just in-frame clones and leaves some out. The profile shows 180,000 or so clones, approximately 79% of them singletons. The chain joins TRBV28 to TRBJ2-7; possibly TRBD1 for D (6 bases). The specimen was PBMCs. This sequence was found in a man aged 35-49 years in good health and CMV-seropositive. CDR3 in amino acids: CASGRGNYEQYF. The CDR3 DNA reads TGTGCCAGCGGCAGGGGTAACTACGAGCAGTACTTC. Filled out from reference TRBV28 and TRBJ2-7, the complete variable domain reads DVKVTQSSRYLVKRTGEKVFLECVQDMDHENMFWYRQDPGLGLRLIYFSYDVKMKEKGDIPEGYSVSREKKERFSLILESASTNQTSMYLCASGRGNYEQYFGPGTRLTVT.